One sample yielded the 24 T cell receptor beta chains listed below, sequenced in a study of identical twins (dated by TCRdb to the mid-2010s). Library generation was performed with 5' RACE. The instrument given in TCRdb is Illumina HiSeq 2000. Through fastp at Q25 and MiXCR, TCRdb rebuilt clones from the public reads, retaining in-frame beta chains. Every CDR3 protein is listed once, alongside the most common genes and DNA of its rows. The sample records about 290,000 distinct CDR3 sequences, just under 9.5% of which are singletons. The ten biggest clones cover roughly 6.4% of the sample. In addition, the sample was reused for a study of yellow fever vaccine responses in identical twins.

Sequencing was done on a sample of CD8+ T cells sorted from blood. Receptor source: a woman aged 18-29 years in good health.

There are many counts of this clonotype. The CDR3 DNA reads TGCAGTGCTAGCAGCTTTACAGGGAACACTGAAGCTTTCTTT. Encoded protein: CSASSFTGNTEAFF. The gene calls are TRBV20-1 and TRBJ1-1, with D possibly TRBD1 on 5 matching bases. This CDR3 has 14 amino acids. Between the trimmed V and J ends, which lost 3 bases and 1 base, there was a span of 12 bases. The germline gives CDR1 DFQATT, CDR2 SNEGSKA (reference sequence).

This clonotype was seen many times. The chain combines TRBV20-1 with TRBJ2-7, with TRBD2 identical over 8 bases. The germline V gene encodes CDR1 DFQATT and CDR2 SNEGSKA (reference sequence). The CDR3 has 18 residues. With V trimmed by 3 bases and J by 0 bases, 16 bases remained unmatched. CDR3 region: CSARAYKREPKNSYEQYF. The CDR3 DNA is TGCAGTGCTAGGGCTTATAAGCGGGAGCCAAAGAACTCCTACGAGCAGTACTTC.

V and J are TRBV29-1 and TRBJ2-7; 7 nucleotides agree with TRBD2. CDR1 and CDR2 (germline): SQVTM, ANQGSEA. The CDR3 has 12 residues. Germline trimming cut 4 bases from V and 7 bases from J; bases unmatched to any gene: 7. As DNA, the CDR3 is TGCAGCGTTGCGGGGCCCGGGGGGGAGCAGTACTTC. This translates into CSVAGPGGEQYF.

This chain uses TRBV4-1 with TRBJ2-1; D is undetermined. CDR1 and CDR2 from the germline V gene are MGHRA and YSYEKL. The CDR3 sequence is 11 residues long. V was shortened by 1 base and J by 10 bases, with 5 bases between the two germline ends. The CDR3 loop is CASSQAREQFF. CDR3 DNA: TGCGCCAGCAGCCAAGCGCGGGAGCAGTTCTTC.

Remarks on this clonotype: Just one base apart from a much larger clone, this may be a read error. This chain links TRBV20-1 with TRBJ1-1; the D is unclear. Germline V gives CDR1 DFQATT, CDR2 SNEGSKA (reference sequence). Trimming took 3 bases from V and 1 from J, leaving 9 bases between them. The CDR3 is 13 residues long. The CDR3 DNA reads as TGCAGTGCTAGGGACTGGCAGAACACTGAAGCTTTCTTT. It codes for CSARDWQNTEAFF.

This rearrangement joins TRBV6-1 to TRBJ2-3, with 9 bases that match TRBD1. The CDR3 has 16 residues. Germline V gene sequence: CDR1 MNHNS, CDR2 SASEGT. V lost 4 bases to trimming and J lost 4 bases; unmatched junction nucleotides: 9. For the CDR3, the DNA is TGTGCCAGCAGTGGACAGGGGGATCTTTACCCAGATACGCAGTATTTT. Its protein is CASSGQGDLYPDTQYF.

The genes are TRBV4-3 and TRBJ2-3, with D possibly matching TRBD2 (6 bases). This CDR3 region has 16 residues. Germline V lookup: CDR1 LGHNA, CDR2 YSLEER. The germline V and J ends were trimmed by 4 bases and 0 bases, with 14 bases remaining between them. The chain's CDR3 is CASSPRLGRSTDTQYF. CDR3 nucleotides: TGCGCCAGCAGCCCCCGGTTAGGGAGGAGCACAGATACGCAGTATTTT.

This clonotype was detected many times. V gene TRBV20-1 combines with J gene TRBJ1-5; 8 bases agree with TRBD1. CDR3 length: 14 residues. V lost 4 bases to trimming and J lost 4 bases; unmatched junction nucleotides: 6. CDR1 DFQATT and CDR2 SNEGSKA come from the germline V gene (reference sequence). The CDR3 is CSATDREVNQPQHF. As DNA, the CDR3 is TGCAGTGCTACGGACAGGGAAGTAAATCAGCCCCAGCATTTT.

This clonotype was seen a handful of times. This chain joins TRBV7-9 and TRBJ2-7; 9 bases align to TRBD1. The V gene's germline CDR1 is SEHNR and CDR2 FQNEAQ (reference sequence). J gave up 5 bases and V 4 bases, and 9 bases lay outside the gene matches. This CDR3 contains 15 residues. CDR3 loop: CASSSPGTGIDEQYF. In DNA, the CDR3 is TGTGCCAGCAGCTCCCCGGGGACAGGGATCGACGAGCAGTACTTC.

This clonotype has a handful of counts. The CDR3 here is CASSSLAGGNSYNEQFF. The CDR3, as DNA: TGTGCCAGCAGTTCCCTAGCGGGAGGGAATTCATACAATGAGCAGTTCTTC. The J gene is TRBJ2-1, the V gene TRBV6-2 or TRBV6-3, with 12 bases that match TRBD2. There are 17 residues in the CDR3. V lost 4 bases and J lost 4; bases outside the gene matches: 8. Germline CDR1 is MNHEY and CDR2 is SVGEGT.

This clonotype appeared many times. This chain uses TRBV5-1 with TRBJ2-1; TRBD2 might be the D (5 bases). The CDR3 is made up of 14 amino acids. CDR1 SGHRS and CDR2 YFSETQ come from the germline V gene. V shed 4 bases and J shed 8 bases, with 16 bases lying between them. DNA for the CDR3: TGCGCCAGCAGCCTCGGGGTCCTTGGCCATGAGCAGTTCTTC. Its protein is CASSLGVLGHEQFF.

In this sample, this clonotype turned up many times. The chain couples TRBV29-1 to TRBJ2-7; TRBD1 aligns across 7 bases. After removal of 3 bases from V and 2 bases from J, the junction contained 4 bases not matched to a gene. The V gene's germline CDR1 is SQVTM and CDR2 ANQGSEA. The CDR3 has 13 residues. The CDR3 sequence: CSVETQGAYEQYF. CDR3 nucleotides: TGCAGCGTTGAGACGCAGGGGGCCTACGAGCAGTACTTC.

The J gene is TRBJ2-7, the V gene TRBV4-2; 7 nucleotides match TRBD1. This CDR3 contains 16 residues. CDR1 and CDR2 (germline): LGHNA, YNFKEQ. J gave up 0 bases and V 0 bases, and 5 bases lay outside the gene matches. The CDR3 sequence: CASSQDGGQVSYEQYF. The CDR3 coding sequence is TGTGCCAGCAGCCAAGATGGAGGACAGGTCTCCTACGAGCAGTACTTC.

This clonotype turned up a few times. The rearrangement joins TRBV12-3 or TRBV12-4 to TRBJ2-7; D tentatively reads TRBD1 or TRBD2 (7 bases each). The CDR3 runs to 15 residues. Trimming shortened V by 6 bases and J by 4 bases, and 19 bases separated the two germline ends. The CDR3 coding sequence is TGTGCCAGCAGCCATACAGGGGAGGGCTTATACGAGCAGTACTTC. It translates to CASSHTGEGLYEQYF.

This clonotype was picked up many times. The V and J genes are TRBV3-1 and TRBJ2-1, with D perhaps matching TRBD2 (5 bases). The V gene lost 5 bases and the J gene lost 8 bases, with 16 bases spanning the gap. The CDR3 length is 14 residues. Germline V lookup: CDR1 LGHDT, CDR2 YNNKEL (reference sequence). This CDR3 reads CASSWTGSMDEQFF. CDR3 bases: TGTGCCAGCAGCTGGACTGGCAGTATGGATGAGCAGTTCTTC.

The gene calls are TRBV7-8 and TRBJ1-2; 9 bases agree with TRBD1. J gave up 7 bases and V 0 bases, and 9 bases lay outside the gene matches. This CDR3 is 16 amino acids long. Germline loops: CDR1 SGHVS, CDR2 FQNEAQ. In DNA form, the CDR3 reads TGTGCCAGCAGCTTAGCATTTGCGGACAGGGGTTTTGGCTACACCTTC. Amino acids: CASSLAFADRGFGYTF.

Many counts were recorded for this clonotype. This chain links TRBV15 with TRBJ2-7; perhaps TRBD1 as D (6 bases). This CDR3 region has 15 residues. Germline assignment: CDR1 LNHNV and CDR2 YYDKDF (reference sequence). Trimming cost V 9 bases and J 2 bases, with 20 bases left between them. The CDR3 DNA reads TGTGCCACTAGTCGGGAAACAGGGAGCCCCTACGAGCAGTACTTC. Its protein product is CATSRETGSPYEQYF.

The DNA for the CDR3 is TGTGCCAGCAGGCCCTACTCAAGCTCCTACGAGCAGTACTTC. It is translated as CASRPYSSSYEQYF. The chain couples TRBV5-5 to TRBJ2-7, with unresolved D. V shed 5 bases and J shed 0 bases, with 12 bases lying between them. From germline, CDR1 is SGHKS and CDR2 YYEKEE (reference sequence). The CDR3 contains 14 residues.

This clonotype was observed at least ten times. V and J are TRBV19 and TRBJ1-1; TRBD1 agrees at 7 bases. CDR3 length: 12 amino acids. In germline, CDR1 is LNHDA, CDR2 SQIVND (reference sequence). The V gene end was trimmed by 8 bases and the J gene end by 4 bases; junction bases not matched to a gene: 4. The DNA for the CDR3 is TGTGCCAGTTTCACAGGGGTCACTGAAGCTTTCTTT. This codes for CASFTGVTEAFF.

This clonotype appeared a few times. This rearrangement joins TRBV6-1 to TRBJ1-1, with a weak D call TRBD1 (5 bases). Germline CDR1 MNHNS, CDR2 SASEGT. The CDR3 is 14 residues long. V was trimmed by 6 bases and J by 4 bases, leaving 15 bases between them. CDR3 coding DNA: TGTGCCAGCAGCGCGGAAGGACACCTCACTGAAGCTTTCTTT. Its protein product is CASSAEGHLTEAFF.

The chain has TRBV20-1 and TRBJ1-1; 8 nucleotides line up with TRBD1. J was trimmed by 4 bases and V by 5 bases; bases with no gene match: 3. The CDR3 length is 12 residues. The germline V gene has CDR1 DFQATT and CDR2 SNEGSKA (reference sequence). CDR3 in amino acids: CSAEQGVTEAFF. CDR3 bases: TGCAGTGCTGAACAGGGGGTCACTGAAGCTTTCTTT.

This clonotype has a count of ten or more. The chain has TRBV28 and TRBJ2-1, with 7 positions matching TRBD2. The germline V gene has CDR1 MDHEN and CDR2 SYDVKM. The CDR3 runs 14 residues. J was trimmed by 0 bases and V by 6 bases; bases with no gene match: 2. The CDR3 loop reads CASRASGSYNEQFF. The DNA of the CDR3 is TGTGCCAGCAGGGCTAGCGGCTCCTACAATGAGCAGTTCTTC.

The CDR3 spells CASSSTGGFPYEQYF. The DNA for the CDR3 is TGTGCCAGCAGTTCGACAGGGGGTTTCCCCTACGAGCAGTACTTC. The chain has TRBV6-2 or TRBV6-3 and TRBJ2-7; TRBD1 aligns across 9 bases. The germline V gene encodes CDR1 MNHEY and CDR2 SVGEGT. The V and J ends lost 4 bases and 2 bases, in that order; junction bases with no gene match: 6. The CDR3 spans 15 residues.

A note on this clonotype: This clone may be a read error of a much larger clone one base away. This sequence joins TRBV28 and TRBJ2-5; D is undetermined. Germline CDR1 reads MDHEN; CDR2 reads SYDVKM. The CDR3 runs 13 residues. The chain's CDR3 is CASSVLGQETKYF. The CDR3 DNA follows: TGTGCCAGCAGTGTCTTGGGCCAAGAGACCAAGTACTTC.